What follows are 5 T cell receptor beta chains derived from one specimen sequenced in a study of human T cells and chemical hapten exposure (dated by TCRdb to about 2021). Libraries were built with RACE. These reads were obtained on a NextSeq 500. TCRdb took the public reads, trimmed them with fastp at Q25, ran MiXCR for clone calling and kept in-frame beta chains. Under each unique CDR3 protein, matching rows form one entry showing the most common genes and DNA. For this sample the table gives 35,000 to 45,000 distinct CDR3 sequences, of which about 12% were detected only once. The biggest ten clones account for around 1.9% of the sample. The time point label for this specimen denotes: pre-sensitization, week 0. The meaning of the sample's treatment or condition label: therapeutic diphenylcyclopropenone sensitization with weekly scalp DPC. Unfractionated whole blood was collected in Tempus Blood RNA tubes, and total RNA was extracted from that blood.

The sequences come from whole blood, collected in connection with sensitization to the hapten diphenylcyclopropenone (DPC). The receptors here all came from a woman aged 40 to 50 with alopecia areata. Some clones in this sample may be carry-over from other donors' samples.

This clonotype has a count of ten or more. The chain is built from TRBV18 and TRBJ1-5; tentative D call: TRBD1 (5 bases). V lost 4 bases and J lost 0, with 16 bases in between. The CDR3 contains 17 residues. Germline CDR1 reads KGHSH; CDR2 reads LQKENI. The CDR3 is CASSRAGPGPSNQPQHF. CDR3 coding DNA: TGTGCCAGCTCACGCGCAGGACCGGGGCCTAGCAATCAGCCCCAGCATTTT.

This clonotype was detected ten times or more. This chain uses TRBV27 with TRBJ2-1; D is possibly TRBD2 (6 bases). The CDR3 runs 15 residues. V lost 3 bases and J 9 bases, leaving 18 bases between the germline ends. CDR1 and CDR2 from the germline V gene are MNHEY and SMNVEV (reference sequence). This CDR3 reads CASSFLRESYREQFF. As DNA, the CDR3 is TGTGCCAGCAGTTTTTTACGGGAGAGTTACCGTGAGCAGTTCTTC.

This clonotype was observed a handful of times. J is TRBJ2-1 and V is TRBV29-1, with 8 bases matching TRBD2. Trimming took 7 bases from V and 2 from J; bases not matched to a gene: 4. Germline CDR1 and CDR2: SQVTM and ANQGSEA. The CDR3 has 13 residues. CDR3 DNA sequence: TGCAGCGCCGGACTAGCCGCCTACAATGAGCAGTTCTTC. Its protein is CSAGLAAYNEQFF.

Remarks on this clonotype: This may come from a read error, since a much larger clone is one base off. The CDR3 bases are TGTGCCAGCAGCCAAGGGGCAGATACGCAGTATTTT. Amino acid sequence: CASSQGADTQYF. J is TRBJ2-3 and V is TRBV14; the D is unclear. With 1 base removed from V and 4 bases from J, the gap between germline ends came to 3 bases. Looked up from germline, CDR1 is SGHDN and CDR2 is FVKESK. This CDR3 contains 12 residues.

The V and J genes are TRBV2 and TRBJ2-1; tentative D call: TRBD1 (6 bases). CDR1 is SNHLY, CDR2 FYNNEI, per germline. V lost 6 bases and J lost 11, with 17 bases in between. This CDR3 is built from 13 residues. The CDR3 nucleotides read TGTGCCAGCAGGGACAGCGCCTACACCCAGCAGTTCTTC. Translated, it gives CASRDSAYTQQFF.